The clone carrying this TCR beta chain showed up just once. Its target is unknown. This sample is part of a study of cytomegalovirus exposure and HLA in healthy donors. Study background: An early data release held 70 million to 90 million unique TCRs from HLA-typed donors.

Study-wide results and limits: The presence/absence work took it that sequencing depth was about the same across donors. More clonal expansion characterized HLA-associated TCR beta chains than equally common others in a later analysis. It was only CMV serostatus that was available as immune exposure information.

Germline assignment: CDR1 SQVTM and CDR2 ANQGSEA. Losses at the gene ends were 4 bases for V and 2 bases for J; bases not matched to a gene: 11. This CDR3 has 16 amino acids. With 60 Vbeta and 13 Jbeta primers, the PCR was carried out. Assay: immunoSEQ multiplex PCR; the TCRdb copy retains only in-frame clones and omits some. Of 150,000 to 200,000 clones listed, 78% are singletons. The source material was PBMCs. The rearrangement uses TRBV29-1 and TRBJ1-1; 9 bases are a match to TRBD1. The receptor was isolated from a woman aged 30 to 39 in good health and CMV-seropositive. DNA of the CDR3: TGCAGCGTTGGAGCCTTCGGGACAGGGTTTAACACTGAAGCTTTCTTT. Translation gives CSVGAFGTGFNTEAFF.